This T cell receptor beta chain was found in a study of T cell responses to AZD1222 COVID-19 vaccine. Points from the study as a whole: The peak T cell response came first, and repertoires were sampled only after it. Females outnumbered males among donors, who were mostly white British; clonal diversity was possibly underestimated.

Notes on this clone: What it binds is not known.

This CDR3 spans 14 amino acids. V was pared by 5 bases and J by 5 bases, with 15 bases between. Germline V gene data show CDR1 as SGHTA and CDR2 as FQGNSA. Clones were read by immunoSEQ multiplex PCR, and TCRdb kept only the in-frame ones, dropping some. The repertoire has some 140,000 clones, roughly 90% of them found once; the top ten carry 1.9%. The gene calls are TRBV7-2 and TRBJ2-5; D gene unclear. The TCR sequence derives from an adult in good health. Sequencing was performed on peripheral blood, taken on day 0 of AZD1222 vaccination. The CDR3 DNA reads as TGTGCCAGCAGCCCGAGGTCCGGTCGCGAGACCCAGTACTTC. Translating it yields CASSPRSGRETQYF.